The T cell receptor (beta chain) under discussion was sequenced for a study of tumor-infiltrating lymphocytes in primary liver carcinoma. Looking at the study overall: The tumors, T1-T3 N0M0 lesions, were 4.2 to 10 cm across.

The study extracted blood RNA from unsorted whole blood and also extracted germline DNA. No patient had received treatment, and all had chronic HBV infection. This clonotype has only a few counts. A much bigger clone sits one base away, suggesting this may be a read error. A constant-region primer primed TCR beta cDNA synthesis from about 530 ng of total RNA. Libraries of TCR beta came from three nested multiplex PCR rounds with slightly modified ARM-PCR. Use of TRBV1-TRBV30 forward primers with a C-beta reverse primer characterized the first two PCR rounds, which lasted about 10 cycles each. TCRdb re-called the multiplex PCR reads with MiXCR, one entry per CDR3 protein. The table lists approximately 340,000 distinct CDR3 sequences, less than 70% of them singletons. The CDR3 runs to 16 residues. CDR1 and CDR2 from the germline V gene are LGHNA and YSLEER.

This TCR was sampled from a man aged 35-49 years with primary liver carcinoma and hepatitis B virus infection. The sequenced sample was peripheral blood. This chain joins TRBV4-3 and TRBJ1-2, with D tentatively TRBD1 (6 bases). The CDR3 protein is CTSSLSPGAANYGYTF. CDR3 bases: TGCACCAGCAGCCTCTCCCCGGGGGCCGCTAACTATGGCTACACCTTC.